These 30 T cell receptor beta chains came from one sample sequenced in a study of blood T cell repertoires in COVID-19 (dated by TCRdb to 2018 to 2021). Library prep was done by the immunoSEQ multiplex PCR assay. TCRdb provides this immuneACCESS table in a form limited to in-frame rearrangements. Some clones are lacking; in checked studies, under half of them reflect an unresolved V gene, and why the rest are absent is not known. This sample gives 200,000 to 250,000 clones in total; 87% of them show up just once. The ten largest account for about a tenth of the sample. What was sequenced was PBMCs or T cells enriched from blood (not recorded which). The receptors shown here come from a man aged 25-45 years who had recovered from COVID-19.

V usage is TRBV27 and J usage is TRBJ2-1, with D perhaps TRBD2 (5 bases). Germline CDR1 reads MNHEY; CDR2 reads SMNVEV (reference sequence). V was pared by 3 bases and J by 8 bases, with 14 bases between. The CDR3 sequence is 14 residues long. DNA of the CDR3: TGTGCCAGCAGTTTCGTTCTAGCAGCTTATGAGCAGTTCTTC. Residues: CASSFVLAAYEQFF.

The chain links TRBV20-1 to TRBJ2-7; TRBD2 matches at 7 bases. With V trimmed by 3 bases and J by 0 bases, 5 bases remained unmatched. CDR3 length: 14 amino acids. The germline V gene encodes CDR1 DFQATT and CDR2 SNEGSKA (reference sequence). DNA for the CDR3: TGCAGTGCTAGTCCTAGCGGTGTCTCCTACGAGCAGTACTTC. Amino acids: CSASPSGVSYEQYF.

The chain combines TRBV7-2 with TRBJ2-2; maybe TRBD2 (6 bases). CDR3 length: 15 amino acids. Trimming removed 4 bases at V and 4 bases at J, with 13 bases between. From germline, CDR1 is SGHTA and CDR2 FQGNSA. Here the CDR3 DNA reads TGTGCCAGCAGCTCGGTAGGGGAGGTCACCGGGGAGCTGTTTTTT. Its translation is CASSSVGEVTGELFF.

This sequence joins TRBV5-4 and TRBJ2-7, with 9 bases identical to TRBD1. Unmatched junction bases numbered 11, after V lost 3 bases and J lost 7 bases. The germline gives CDR1 SGHNT, CDR2 YYREEE (reference sequence). There are 15 residues in the CDR3. CDR3 coding DNA: TGTGCCAGCAGCTCAGGGGACAGGGTAATTGGTGAGCAGTACTTC. Its protein product is CASSSGDRVIGEQYF.

V usage is TRBV28 and J usage is TRBJ1-1; 8 positions agree with TRBD1. The V gene end was trimmed by 2 bases and the J gene end by 5 bases; junction bases not matched to a gene: 7. The CDR3 loop spans 15 amino acids. Per germline, CDR1 MDHEN and CDR2 SYDVKM. DNA of the CDR3: TGTGCCAGCAGTTTACGGACAGGGAGGTTAACTGAAGCTTTCTTT. Protein product: CASSLRTGRLTEAFF.

The chain uses TRBV7-9 and TRBJ1-5; 10 bases are shared with TRBD1. The CDR3 is 17 residues long. With 5 bases clipped from V and 0 bases from J, the junction kept 7 bases outside the gene matches. Germline loops: CDR1 SEHNR, CDR2 FQNEAQ (reference sequence). This CDR3 is CASSPGQGTDSNQPQHF. In DNA, the CDR3 is TGTGCCAGCAGCCCGGGACAGGGGACAGATAGCAATCAGCCCCAGCATTTT.

The rearrangement uses TRBV27 and TRBJ2-1; 15 bases map to TRBD2. CDR3 length: 18 amino acids. CDR1 MNHEY and CDR2 SMNVEV come from the germline V gene (reference sequence). V lost 4 bases to trimming and J lost 4 bases; unmatched junction nucleotides: 8. The CDR3: CASSSEGTSGRRYNEQFF. DNA for the CDR3: TGTGCCAGCAGTTCGGAAGGGACTAGCGGGAGGCGATACAATGAGCAGTTCTTC.

V usage is TRBV5-8 and J usage is TRBJ2-7; no reliable D call. Per the germline V gene, CDR1 is SGHTS and CDR2 is YDEGEE. The CDR3 is 13 residues long. V was trimmed by 4 bases and J by 7 bases, leaving 15 bases between them. CDR3 sequence reads: CASSPDDLPEQYF. Here the CDR3 DNA reads TGTGCCAGCAGCCCCGATGACTTACCAGAGCAGTACTTC.

In its sample, this clone was seen a few times. V gene TRBV7-6 combines with J gene TRBJ2-5, with 9 positions matching TRBD2. CDR3 size: 16 residues. The trim removed 0 bases at V and 6 bases at J, leaving 8 bases unmatched. Per germline, CDR1 SGHVS and CDR2 FNYEAQ. The CDR3 bases are TGTGCCAGCAGCTTAGCGTGGCGGGGGGGCCCTAAGACCCAGTACTTC. Translated, it gives CASSLAWRGGPKTQYF.

The chain joins TRBV28 to TRBJ1-4, with a weak D call TRBD1 (5 bases). The CDR3 consists of 15 residues. The V gene lost 6 bases and the J gene lost 8 bases, with 19 bases spanning the gap. The V gene's germline CDR1 is MDHEN and CDR2 SYDVKM. The DNA of the CDR3 is TGTGCCAGCAGCTCCCCCGGGGGGGGGAGGGAAAAACTGTTTTTT. Its protein product is CASSSPGGGREKLFF.

V usage is TRBV3-1 (or the pseudogene TRBV3-2) and J usage is TRBJ2-1; TRBD1 aligns across 7 bases. V lost 6 bases, J lost 3 bases, and 8 bases stayed unmatched. The CDR3 is 15 amino acids. Germline V gene data show CDR1 as LGHDT and CDR2 as YNNKEL (reference sequence). In DNA form, the CDR3 reads TGTGCCAGCAGACGCACAGGGGTCCTCTACAATGAGCAGTTCTTC. It codes for CASRRTGVLYNEQFF.

The V and J genes are TRBV27 and TRBJ1-2, with 7 bases fitting TRBD1. Unmatched junction bases numbered 9, after V lost 5 bases and J lost 3 bases. CDR3 length: 15 residues. Germline CDR1 reads MNHEY; CDR2 reads SMNVEV (reference sequence). CDR3 in amino acids: CASSPKGTVDYGYTF. The CDR3 DNA reads TGTGCCAGCAGTCCGAAAGGGACAGTAGACTATGGCTACACCTTC.

The V call is TRBV24-1, the J call TRBJ1-2, with 9 bases matching TRBD1. CDR1 is KGHDR, CDR2 SFDVKD, per germline. The CDR3 consists of 12 residues. V lost 10 bases, J lost 5 bases, and 4 bases stayed unmatched. Here the CDR3 reads CATWTGAYGYTF. CDR3 sequence (DNA): TGTGCCACTTGGACAGGGGCGTATGGCTACACCTTC.

V and J are TRBV19 and TRBJ2-3; possibly TRBD2 for D (6 bases). CDR1 and CDR2 from the germline V gene are LNHDA and SQIVND (reference sequence). V lost 4 bases and J 2 bases, leaving 16 bases between the germline ends. The CDR3 is made up of 16 amino acids. CDR3 coding DNA: TGTGCCAGTAGTACTTACGGGGGTTCCGTCACAGATACGCAGTATTTT. The encoded protein is CASSTYGGSVTDTQYF.

J is TRBJ2-2 and V is TRBV11-1, with 12 bases that match TRBD2. The CDR3 length is 16 residues. V was pared by 5 bases and J by 3 bases, with 4 bases of the junction left unmatched. Germline V gives CDR1 SGHAT, CDR2 FQDESV (reference sequence). CDR3 nucleotides: TGTGCCAGCAGCCGCACTAGCGGGGGGTACACCGGGGAGCTGTTTTTT. Amino acid sequence: CASSRTSGGYTGELFF.

This chain uses TRBV9 with TRBJ1-1; D not certain. CDR3 length equals 14 residues. With 1 base removed from V and 1 base from J, the gap between germline ends came to 8 bases. Germline loops: CDR1 SGDLS, CDR2 YYNGEE. The CDR3 nucleotides are TGTGCCAGCAGCGTAATTTCAGGGAACACTGAAGCTTTCTTT. Translation gives CASSVISGNTEAFF.

The genes are TRBV5-1 and TRBJ1-1; 7 bases match TRBD1. The CDR3 covers 14 residues. Germline lookup yields CDR1 SGHRS and CDR2 YFSETQ. Trimming took 2 bases from V and 1 from J; bases not matched to a gene: 2. The CDR3 region is CASSLQGSNTEAFF. The CDR3 DNA sequence: TGCGCCAGCAGCTTACAGGGGTCGAACACTGAAGCTTTCTTT.

The J gene is TRBJ2-7, the V gene TRBV7-8; 7 positions agree with TRBD2. The CDR3 runs to 15 residues. Germline CDR1 SGHVS, CDR2 FQNEAQ. V shed 3 bases, J shed 2 bases, and the junction held 7 bases outside the gene matches. CDR3 DNA sequence: TGTGCCAGCAGCTTTCTCGGGGGACTACCCTACGAGCAGTACTTC. Its protein is CASSFLGGLPYEQYF.

CDR3 residues: CASSPYLLTRTGEVEKLFF. The CDR3 nucleotides are TGTGCCAGCTCACCATACCTCCTAACCCGGACAGGGGAGGTTGAAAAACTGTTTTTT. The chain is built from TRBV18 and TRBJ1-4; 9 bases line up with TRBD1. The J segment lost 7 bases and the V segment lost 2 bases, leaving 17 bases of the junction unmatched. CDR1 is KGHSH, CDR2 LQKENI, per germline. This CDR3 region has 19 residues.

The genes are TRBV7-9 and TRBJ1-2, with TRBD1 identical over 7 bases. The CDR3 totals 14 residues. Germline V gene sequence: CDR1 SEHNR, CDR2 FQNEAQ (reference sequence). The ends lost 3 bases at V and 6 bases at J; junction bases unmatched: 7. The CDR3, as DNA: TGTGCCAGCAGCTTCGGAAGGGGGCTGGATGGCTACACCTTC. Amino acid sequence: CASSFGRGLDGYTF. Full variable domain (remainder filled in from reference TRBV7-9 and TRBJ1-2): DTGVSQNPRHKITKRGQNVTFRCDPISEHNRLYWYRQTLGQGPEFLTYFQNEAQLEKSRLLSDRFSAERPKGSFSTLEIQRTEQGDSAMYLCASSFGRGLDGYTFGSGTRLTVV.

The chain links TRBV7-2 to TRBJ2-7; D may be TRBD1 (6 bases). V was shortened by 6 bases and J by 2 bases, with 17 bases between the two germline ends. Germline CDR1 SGHTA, CDR2 FQGNSA. This CDR3 spans 15 amino acids. This CDR3 reads CASSLTGYGAYEQYF. In DNA form, the CDR3 reads TGTGCCAGCAGTCTTACAGGGTATGGGGCCTACGAGCAGTACTTC.

The gene calls are TRBV25-1 and TRBJ1-1, with D uncertain. V lost 3 bases and J lost 5, with 16 bases in between. The CDR3 has 15 residues. The germline CDR1 and CDR2 sequences are MGHDK and SYGVNS. The CDR3 DNA is TGTGCCAGCAGTGAGGGCCCACGGGGTCGGACTGAAGCTTTCTTT. It translates to CASSEGPRGRTEAFF.

The genes are TRBV18 and TRBJ1-1; D not resolved. Germline CDR1 is KGHSH and CDR2 is LQKENI. Trimming stripped 1 base from V and 1 base from J, with 10 bases between. The CDR3 spans 15 residues. CDR3 sequence (DNA): TGTGCCAGCTCACCACGATCTGAGGCGAACACTGAAGCTTTCTTT. Amino acid sequence: CASSPRSEANTEAFF.

This chain uses TRBV15 with TRBJ1-5; the D gene is possibly TRBD1 (5 bases). The V end was cut by 0 bases, the J end by 7 bases, with 13 bases between. This CDR3 comprises 15 residues. Per germline, CDR1 LNHNV and CDR2 YYDKDF (reference sequence). CDR3 residues: CATSREVRVGQPQHF. CDR3 nucleotide sequence: TGTGCCACCAGCAGAGAGGTCAGGGTAGGACAGCCCCAGCATTTT.

In this sample, this clone turned up a few times. The V and J genes are TRBV27 and TRBJ2-3; D unresolved. CDR3 length equals 13 residues. V was cut by 7 bases and J by 3 bases, with 11 bases left in between. Germline V gene data show CDR1 as MNHEY and CDR2 as SMNVEV (reference sequence). CDR3 in DNA: TGTGCCAGCAAGACACGACAAACAGATACGCAGTATTTT. Translation: CASKTRQTDTQYF.

V usage is TRBV28 and J usage is TRBJ1-2, with D possibly matching TRBD1 (5 bases). Germline-derived CDR1 and CDR2 are MDHEN and SYDVKM. The length of the CDR3 is 12 residues. Trimming left V 3 bases short and J 8 bases short, with 10 bases between. CDR3 sequence reads: CASSLGPPGYTF. Written as DNA, the CDR3 is TGTGCCAGCAGTTTGGGGCCACCCGGCTACACCTTC.

The chain links TRBV27 to TRBJ1-5, with D possibly matching TRBD1 (5 bases). Trimming took 6 bases from V and 5 from J, leaving 11 bases between them. The germline V gene has CDR1 MNHEY and CDR2 SMNVEV (reference sequence). The CDR3 contains 13 residues. The CDR3 DNA reads as TGTGCCAGCAGGTCGACAGAATATCAGCCCCAGCATTTT. This sequence encodes CASRSTEYQPQHF.

This clone turned up a few times. The chain couples TRBV7-9 to TRBJ1-1, with D possibly TRBD1 on 6 matching bases. The CDR3 loop spans 14 amino acids. Per germline, CDR1 SEHNR and CDR2 FQNEAQ (reference sequence). The V end lost 6 bases, the J end lost 5 bases, and 16 bases lay between the germline ends. The CDR3 protein is CASSQQIRGTEAFF. DNA of the CDR3: TGTGCCAGCAGTCAACAAATCAGGGGAACTGAAGCTTTCTTT.

This chain joins TRBV5-1 and TRBJ2-1; 7 bases fit TRBD2. The V segment lost 2 bases and the J segment 3 bases; nucleotides outside the gene matches: 5. Germline V CDR1 and CDR2: SGHRS, YFSETQ. The CDR3 sequence is 15 residues long. Here the CDR3 DNA reads TGCGCCAGCAGCTTACAAGCGGGACTCTACAATGAGCAGTTCTTC. It codes for CASSLQAGLYNEQFF.

The chain employs TRBV11-2 and TRBJ1-2; no firm D call. V was trimmed by 5 bases and J by 8 bases, leaving 15 bases between them. CDR1 is SGHAT and CDR2 is FQNNGV in the germline V gene. This CDR3 has 13 residues. The CDR3 region is CASSPRSPGGYTF. The CDR3 nucleotides read TGTGCCAGCAGCCCGAGGTCCCCTGGAGGCTACACCTTC. Full variable domain (missing parts from reference TRBV11-2 and TRBJ1-2): EAGVAQSPRYKIIEKRQSVAFWCNPISGHATLYWYQQILGQGPKLLIQFQNNGVVDDSQLPKDRFSAERLKGVDSTLKIQPAKLEDSAVYLCASSPRSPGGYTFGSGTRLTVV.